These 21 T cell receptor beta chains came from one sample sequenced in a study of cytomegalovirus exposure and HLA in healthy donors. Amplification used 60 Vbeta primers and 13 Jbeta primers. The method was immunoSEQ multiplex PCR; TCRdb's version includes in-frame clones alone and lacks a portion of them. The table lists about 150,000 clones, roughly 80% of them singletons. The material sequenced was PBMCs. These receptors came from a man in his forties in good health and CMV-seropositive.

The gene calls are TRBV9 and TRBJ1-3; D is possibly TRBD1 (6 bases). The CDR3 sequence is 13 residues long. Germline lookup yields CDR1 SGDLS and CDR2 YYNGEE. Trimming pared 3 bases from V and 5 bases from J, leaving 9 bases between. CDR3 sequence reads: CASSEGTRNTIYF. The CDR3 DNA is TGTGCCAGCAGCGAGGGGACACGAAACACCATATATTTT.

This chain connects TRBV27 to TRBJ2-1, with TRBD2 identical over 7 bases. V trimming: 6 bases; J trimming: 1 base; junction bases outside the gene matches: 6. This CDR3 spans 15 amino acids. Germline-derived CDR1 and CDR2 are MNHEY and SMNVEV (reference sequence). This CDR3 is CASSSTSVSYNEQFF. Written as DNA, the CDR3 is TGTGCCAGCAGCTCAACTAGCGTTTCCTACAATGAGCAGTTCTTC.

This chain connects TRBV29-1 to TRBJ2-7; TRBD2 might be the D (6 bases). CDR1 is SQVTM and CDR2 is ANQGSEA in the germline V gene. The CDR3 covers 11 residues. V lost 3 bases and J 9 bases, leaving 12 bases between the germline ends. CDR3 DNA sequence: TGCAGCGTTGATCAGGCGGGATGGCAGTACTTC. Translated, it gives CSVDQAGWQYF.

The chain carries TRBV5-1 and TRBJ2-7, with no clear D. CDR1 and CDR2 from the germline V gene are SGHRS and YFSETQ. V was trimmed by 0 bases and J by 3 bases, leaving 7 bases between them. The CDR3 totals 13 residues. The CDR3 loop is CASSLERSYEQYF. DNA for the CDR3: TGCGCCAGCAGCTTGGAGCGTAGCTACGAGCAGTACTTC.

V is TRBV10-3 and J is TRBJ2-1; 8 bases match TRBD2. This CDR3 is 13 amino acids long. With 10 bases clipped from V and 2 bases from J, the junction kept 4 bases outside the gene matches. CDR1 and CDR2 from the germline V gene are ENHRY and SYGVKD. The CDR3 spells CASSGRTYNEQFF. CDR3 DNA sequence: TGTGCCAGCAGCGGGAGAACCTACAATGAGCAGTTCTTC.

The V call is TRBV5-1, the J call TRBJ1-5; D is possibly TRBD1 (5 bases). The CDR3 loop spans 13 amino acids. Germline CDR1 is SGHRS and CDR2 is YFSETQ. Trimming removed 4 bases at V and 7 bases at J, with 12 bases between. The CDR3 sequence is CASSRGGDQPQHF. As DNA, the CDR3 is TGCGCCAGCAGCCGGGGAGGGGACCAGCCCCAGCATTTT.

The chain recombines TRBV28 with TRBJ2-1; D gene ambiguous. The ends were cut back, 3 bases at V and 7 bases at J, with 4 bases in the middle. Germline V gene sequence: CDR1 MDHEN, CDR2 SYDVKM. This CDR3 has 11 amino acids. CDR3 sequence: CASSLRNEQFF. In DNA, the CDR3 is TGTGCCAGCAGTTTGAGGAATGAGCAGTTCTTC.

The V gene is TRBV5-1, the J gene TRBJ2-2, with D possibly TRBD1 on 6 matching bases. CDR1 and CDR2 (germline): SGHRS, YFSETQ. V was pared by 4 bases and J by 4 bases, with 17 bases between. This CDR3 contains 16 residues. The CDR3 bases are TGCGCCAGCAGCCCCAACAGGGCTGGAGTCACCGGGGAGCTGTTTTTT. Protein sequence: CASSPNRAGVTGELFF.

This chain connects TRBV27 to TRBJ1-6; TRBD1 is a possible D gene (5 bases). V was shortened by 6 bases and J by 3 bases, with 15 bases between the two germline ends. The CDR3 contains 16 residues. CDR1 and CDR2 from the germline V gene are MNHEY and SMNVEV (reference sequence). The CDR3 region has the DNA TGTGCCAGCAGCAGGGAGGGGAAACACTATAATTCACCCCTCCACTTT. It codes for CASSREGKHYNSPLHF.

This clone was seen once. The V call is TRBV5-1, the J call TRBJ2-7; the match to TRBD2 covers 10 bases. Per germline, CDR1 SGHRS and CDR2 YFSETQ. After removal of 0 bases from V and 3 bases from J, the junction contained 3 bases not matched to a gene. This CDR3 contains 15 residues. The CDR3 region is CASSLVGTSDYEQYF. CDR3 in DNA: TGCGCCAGCAGCTTGGTTGGGACTAGCGACTACGAGCAGTACTTC.

The chain couples TRBV5-4 to TRBJ2-3, with D tentatively TRBD2 (6 bases). The CDR3 runs to 17 residues. Trimming took 0 bases from V and 5 from J, leaving 19 bases between them. The germline CDR1 and CDR2 sequences are SGHNT and YYREEE (reference sequence). The CDR3 region has the DNA TGTGCCAGCAGCTTGGGGGGCGGGGCCCCCTTTGGAGATACGCAGTATTTT. It translates to CASSLGGGAPFGDTQYF.

Comments on this clone: Its ends do not fully match the called genes, so a read error is possible. This rearrangement joins TRBV7-9 to TRBJ1-3, with a possible D match to TRBD1 (6 bases). Germline V gives CDR1 SEHNR, CDR2 FQNEAQ (reference sequence). This CDR3 spans 16 amino acids. The CDR3 bases are TGTTCCAGCAGCTTATTATCTACAGGGACTGGAAACACCATATATTTT. Its translation is CSSSLLSTGTGNTIYF.

The chain links TRBV6-5 to TRBJ1-1; 9 nucleotides line up with TRBD1. CDR3 size: 14 residues. Germline CDR1 MNHEY, CDR2 SVGAGI. V was clipped by 7 bases and J by 3 bases; unmatched bases: 6. CDR3 residues: CASTPTGGDTEAFF. The CDR3 DNA reads as TGTGCCAGCACCCCGACAGGGGGTGACACTGAAGCTTTCTTT.

This chain uses TRBV2 with TRBJ1-1; perhaps TRBD1 as D (6 bases). This CDR3 contains 15 residues. The V end lost 2 bases, the J end lost 4 bases, and 14 bases lay between the germline ends. The germline V gene encodes CDR1 SNHLY and CDR2 FYNNEI. As DNA, the CDR3 is TGTGCCAGCAGTGAACAAGGGGGAGTTTTCACTGAAGCTTTCTTT. It codes for CASSEQGGVFTEAFF. Filled out from reference TRBV2 and TRBJ1-1, the complete variable domain reads EPEVTQTPSHQVTQMGQEVILRCVPISNHLYFYWYRQILGQKVEFLVSFYNNEISEKSEIFDDQFSVERPDGSNFTLKIRSTKLEDSAMYFCASSEQGGVFTEAFFGQGTRLTVV.

In its sample, this clone was seen a few times. This sequence joins TRBV11-2 and TRBJ1-5, with a tentative D call TRBD1 (5 bases). Germline CDR1 is SGHAT and CDR2 is FQNNGV. V was cut by 5 bases and J by 5 bases, with 10 bases left in between. CDR3 length: 13 residues. The CDR3 loop is CASSTSRDQPQHF. CDR3 in DNA: TGTGCCAGCAGCACCTCCAGGGATCAGCCCCAGCATTTT.

The chain uses TRBV7-2 and TRBJ2-1; 12 positions agree with TRBD2. CDR1 is SGHTA, CDR2 FQGNSA, per germline. The trim removed 5 bases at V and 9 bases at J, leaving 5 bases unmatched. The CDR3 has 14 amino acids. The CDR3 loop reads CASSLGLAGFEQFF. The CDR3 DNA reads as TGTGCCAGCAGCCTGGGACTAGCGGGCTTTGAGCAGTTCTTC.

The rearrangement uses TRBV25-1 and TRBJ2-5, with TRBD2 as a possible D gene (6 bases). CDR1 and CDR2 (germline): MGHDK, SYGVNS. V lost 6 bases, J lost 5 bases, and 10 bases lay in between. The CDR3 contains 12 residues. The CDR3 DNA follows: TGTGCCAGCAGGGAGGGCGTGGAGACCCAGTACTTC. It is translated as CASREGVETQYF.

The chain recombines TRBV10-3 with TRBJ2-3; D is ambiguous. This CDR3 has 11 residues. CDR1 and CDR2 from the germline V gene are ENHRY and SYGVKD. Trimming took off 5 bases at V and 6 bases at J, with 6 bases between the two ends. CDR3 residues: CAISYEDTQYF. CDR3 in DNA: TGTGCCATCAGTTACGAGGATACGCAGTATTTT.

The table lists this clone with a count of one. The chain combines TRBV27 with TRBJ2-1; 7 bases are shared with TRBD2. Looked up from germline, CDR1 is MNHEY and CDR2 is SMNVEV (reference sequence). CDR3 length equals 16 residues. Trimming removed 4 bases from V and 3 bases from J; junction bases left unmatched: 9. Here the CDR3 reads CASSSPGGWSYNEQFF. CDR3 coding DNA: TGTGCCAGCAGTTCTCCGGGAGGATGGAGCTACAATGAGCAGTTCTTC.

This sequence joins TRBV28 and TRBJ2-3, with 7 positions matching TRBD2. The CDR3 consists of 16 residues. Germline-derived CDR1 and CDR2 are MDHEN and SYDVKM. The junction had 5 bases not matched to a gene; V was cut back by 2 bases and J by 0 bases. This CDR3 reads CASSLASGASTDTQYF. In DNA form, the CDR3 reads TGTGCCAGCAGTTTAGCTAGCGGCGCTAGCACAGATACGCAGTATTTT. The variable domain in full, completed from reference TRBV28 and TRBJ2-3, reads DVKVTQSSRYLVKRTGEKVFLECVQDMDHENMFWYRQDPGLGLRLIYFSYDVKMKEKGDIPEGYSVSREKKERFSLILESASTNQTSMYLCASSLASGASTDTQYFGPGTRLTVL.

The CDR3 DNA reads as TGTGCCTCGCAGCGCGCGCCGGGACAGGGTCGACAGACCCAGTACTTC. It is translated as CASQRAPGQGRQTQYF. The chain couples TRBV10-3 to TRBJ2-5; TRBD1 matches at 9 bases. The V gene's germline CDR1 is ENHRY and CDR2 SYGVKD. The CDR3 has 16 amino acids. The trim removed 11 bases at V and 6 bases at J, leaving 19 bases unmatched.